Each of the 6 T cell receptor beta chains below was sequenced from the same sample in a study of immune characterization of retroperitoneal liposarcoma. TCRdb independently ran MiXCR on the PCR reads; one entry per CDR3 protein. Here the sample spans approximately 10,000 distinct CDR3 sequences, roughly a quarter being singletons. The sample consisted of tumor tissue. These receptor sequences come from a female donor with retroperitoneal liposarcoma.

This CDR3 reads CASSELGLEGGEQYF. The CDR3 bases are TGTGCCAGCAGTGAGCTGGGACTAGAGGGGGGTGAGCAGTACTTC. The chain employs TRBV6-1 and TRBJ2-1; TRBD2 agrees at 8 bases. The J call is uncertain, as TRBJ2-7 better fits the DNA end. This CDR3 is 15 amino acids long. Germline lookup yields CDR1 MNHNS and CDR2 SASEGT.

The CDR3: CASSESVAGLGEQYF. In nucleotides, the CDR3 is TGTGCCAGCAGTGAGTCGGTAGCGGGACTAGGCGAGCAGTACTTC. J is TRBJ2-4 and V is TRBV6-4; 8 bases agree with TRBD2. The J call may be wrong; the DNA end is better matched by TRBJ2-7. The germline CDR1 and CDR2 sequences are MRHNA and SNTAGT. The CDR3 has 15 amino acids.

By share, this clonotype counts as medium-sized. The genes are TRBV6-1 and TRBJ2-7; D call uncertain. CDR1 and CDR2 from the germline V gene are MNHNS and SASEGT. Trimming shortened V by 6 bases and J by 2 bases, and 11 bases separated the two germline ends. The CDR3 totals 13 residues. The CDR3 bases are TGTGCCAGCAGACCCCATAGGACCTACGAGCAGTACTTC. This encodes CASRPHRTYEQYF.

This clonotype showed up just a few times. The V gene is TRBV7-6, the J gene TRBJ2-2; D perhaps matches TRBD2 (6 bases). The V end lost 8 bases, the J end lost 3 bases, and 16 bases lay between the germline ends. Germline V gene sequence: CDR1 SGHVS, CDR2 FNYEAQ. This CDR3 has 15 residues. This CDR3 is CASPIGTWDTGELFF. CDR3 DNA: TGTGCCAGCCCAATCGGGACTTGGGACACCGGGGAGCTGTTTTTT.

This clonotype was seen a few times. The chain combines TRBV6-6 with TRBJ2-1; 10 bases map to TRBD1. The DNA end is a closer match to TRBJ2-7, so the J assignment may be wrong. The CDR3 contains 14 residues. The germline gives CDR1 MNHNY, CDR2 SVGAGI (reference sequence). The CDR3 coding sequence is TGTGCCAGCAGTTACGGACAGGGGGCCTACGAGCAGTACTTC. This codes for CASSYGQGAYEQYF.

This clonotype counts as medium-sized (0.01 to 0.1%). V is TRBV7-2 and J is TRBJ2-1; the D is unclear. Germline V gives CDR1 SGHTA, CDR2 FQGNSA. V gave up 2 bases and J gave up 13 bases, with 9 bases separating them. This CDR3 is built from 11 residues. DNA of the CDR3: TGTGCCAGCAGCTTAAGAGAGACCCAGTTCTTC. Encoded protein: CASSLRETQFF.